One and the same sample provided the 5 T cell receptor beta chains below, sequenced in a study of blood T cell repertoires in COVID-19 (dated by TCRdb to 2018 to 2020). The library was built by means of the immunoSEQ multiplex PCR assay. TCRdb took over this immuneACCESS table, retaining in-frame rearrangements with V and J assigned. Such tables are incomplete; in checked studies, under half of the missing clones stem from an unresolved V gene, and the remainder is unexplained. The sample table lists around 270,000 clones, 84% of them with a count of one. Of the sample, 1.5% to 1.7% falls within the top ten clones. Source material: peripheral blood. Receptor source: a woman aged 40 to 49 who had recovered from COVID-19.

This clone was observed once. CDR3 DNA: TGCGCCAGCAGCTTGGAGAACAGCCACACTGAAGCTTTCTTT. Its protein product is CASSLENSHTEAFF. The gene calls are TRBV5-1 and TRBJ1-1; no firm D call. V was pared by 0 bases and J by 3 bases, with 9 bases between. The germline V gene has CDR1 SGHRS and CDR2 YFSETQ. This CDR3 region has 14 residues.

The chain combines TRBV5-6 with TRBJ1-4, with a possible D match to TRBD1 (6 bases). The length of the CDR3 is 16 residues. Between the trimmed V and J ends, which lost 2 bases and 6 bases, there was a span of 17 bases. The germline gives CDR1 SGHDT, CDR2 YYEEEE. The CDR3 DNA reads as TGTGCCAGCAGCTTTTGGCGAGGGGGAAAAGATGAAAAACTGTTTTTT. This encodes CASSFWRGGKDEKLFF.

The chain is built from TRBV5-1 and TRBJ2-3; the D is unclear. This CDR3 is built from 12 residues. Germline V gene data show CDR1 as SGHRS and CDR2 as YFSETQ. Deletions cut 2 bases from V and 5 bases from J, with 6 bases between. The CDR3 bases are TGCGCCAGCAGCTTTACTCGAGATACGCAGTATTTT. Protein product: CASSFTRDTQYF.

This chain links TRBV4-1 with TRBJ1-2; possibly TRBD1 for D (5 bases). This CDR3 contains 16 residues. Germline lookup yields CDR1 MGHRA and CDR2 YSYEKL. V was cut by 4 bases and J by 4 bases, with 19 bases left in between. CDR3 in amino acids: CASSPIFGQGRYGYTF. The CDR3 DNA is TGCGCCAGCAGCCCTATATTCGGACAAGGGCGCTATGGCTACACCTTC.

V gene TRBV11-1 combines with J gene TRBJ2-2, with D possibly being TRBD1 (5 bases). The CDR3 runs 15 residues. V shed 4 bases and J shed 7 bases, with 16 bases lying between them. Germline V lookup: CDR1 SGHAT, CDR2 FQDESV (reference sequence). CDR3 amino acids: CASSWGSTVGGELFF. CDR3 coding DNA: TGTGCCAGCAGCTGGGGCTCCACTGTAGGCGGGGAGCTGTTTTTT.